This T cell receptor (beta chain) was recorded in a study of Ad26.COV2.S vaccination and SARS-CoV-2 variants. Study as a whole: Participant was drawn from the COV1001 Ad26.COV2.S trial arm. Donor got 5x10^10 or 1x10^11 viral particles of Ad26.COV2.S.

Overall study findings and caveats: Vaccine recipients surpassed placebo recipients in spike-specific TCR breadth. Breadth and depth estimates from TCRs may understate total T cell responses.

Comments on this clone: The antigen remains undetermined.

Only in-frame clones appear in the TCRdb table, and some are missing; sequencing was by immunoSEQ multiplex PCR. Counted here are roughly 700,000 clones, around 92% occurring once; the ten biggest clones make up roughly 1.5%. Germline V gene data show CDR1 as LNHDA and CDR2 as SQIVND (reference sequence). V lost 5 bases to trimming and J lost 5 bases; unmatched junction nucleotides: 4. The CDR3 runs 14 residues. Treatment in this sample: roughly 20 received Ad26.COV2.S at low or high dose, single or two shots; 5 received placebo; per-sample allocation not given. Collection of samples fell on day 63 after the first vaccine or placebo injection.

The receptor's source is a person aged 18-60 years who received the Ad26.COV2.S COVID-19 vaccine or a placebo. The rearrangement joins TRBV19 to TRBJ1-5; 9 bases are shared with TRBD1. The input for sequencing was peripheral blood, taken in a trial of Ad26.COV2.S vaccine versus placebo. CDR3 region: CASSGTGRDQPQHF. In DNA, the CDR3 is TGTGCCAGTAGTGGGACAGGGCGGGATCAGCCCCAGCATTTT.